Listed below are T cell receptor beta chains from one sample, sequenced in a study of cytomegalovirus exposure and HLA in healthy donors. Profiling relied on immunoSEQ multiplex PCR, and the TCRdb table lists in-frame clones only, not all of them. The repertoire includes about 180,000 clones, over 65% of them detected once, and about 1.5% sits in the top ten. The specimen was PBMCs. The origin of the receptors is a man aged 18 to 30 in good health and CMV-seronegative. Both conserved end residues are part of each CDR3. D genes are given only for firm matches. Some rows have no size entry. The others give once, few or many, or a class for an expanded clone.

-,16,TRBV5-8,TRBJ2-3,-,CASSHGYGSGTDTQYF,TGTGCCAGCAGCCACGGTTACGGGAGTGGCACAGATACGCAGTATTTT
-,15,TRBV7-2,TRBJ2-3,-,CASSLGGLPGDTQYF,TGTGCCAGCAGCTTAGGGGGACTCCCTGGGGATACGCAGTATTTT
-,15,TRBV6-5,TRBJ1-2,-,CASSYTVGQGNGYTF,TGTGCCAGCAGTTACACTGTTGGCCAGGGCAATGGCTACACCTTC
-,14,TRBV6-4,TRBJ2-1,-,CASSLHTQDNEQFF,TGTGCCAGCAGTCTCCACACCCAGGACAATGAGCAGTTCTTC
-,14,TRBV4-1,TRBJ1-2,-,CASSQEWVGDGYTF,TGCGCCAGCAGCCAAGAATGGGTCGGGGATGGCTACACCTTC
few,15,TRBV9,TRBJ2-1,TRBD2,CASSVESSGGAEQFF,TGTGCCAGCAGCGTAGAGTCTAGCGGGGGGGCTGAGCAGTTCTTC
-,16,TRBV4-3,TRBJ2-2,TRBD1,CASSRTDRGSAGELFF,TGCGCCAGCAGCCGGACGGACAGGGGGAGTGCCGGGGAGCTGTTTTTT
-,13,TRBV9,TRBJ2-5,TRBD2,CASSRTSEETQYF,TGTGCCAGCAGCCGGACTAGCGAAGAGACCCAGTACTTC
-,14,TRBV5-6,TRBJ2-7,-,CASSTDRSTYEQYF,TGTGCCAGCAGTACGGACAGAAGCACCTACGAGCAGTACTTC
-,16,TRBV16,TRBJ1-3,TRBD1,CASSQRQGDSGNTIYF,TGTGCCAGCAGCCAACGTCAGGGGGACTCTGGAAACACCATATATTTT
-,13,TRBV2,TRBJ1-2,TRBD1,CASSTTGGKGYTF,TGTGCCAGCAGTACGACAGGGGGAAAAGGCTACACCTTC
-,13,TRBV7-3,TRBJ1-1,-,CASSSGTIAEAFF,TGTGCCAGCAGCTCCGGGACAATTGCTGAAGCTTTCTTT
-,14,TRBV6-5,TRBJ1-5,TRBD1,CASSPRTGGQPQHF,TGTGCCAGCAGCCCTCGGACAGGGGGCCAGCCCCAGCATTTT
once,16,TRBV9,TRBJ2-2,TRBD1,CASSVSQGARTGELFF,TGTGCCAGCAGCGTATCCCAGGGGGCGAGAACCGGGGAGCTGTTTTTT
-,18,TRBV7-9,TRBJ2-6,TRBD1,CASSSPGQGARGANVLTF,TGTGCCAGCAGCTCGCCGGGACAGGGGGCGCGAGGGGCCAACGTCCTGACTTTC
few,15,TRBV10-3,TRBJ1-1,TRBD1,CAISVGTEMNTEAFF,TGTGCCATCAGTGTAGGGACAGAGATGAACACTGAAGCTTTCTTT
-,14,TRBV6-5,TRBJ2-7,TRBD1,CASSKQGVSYEQYF,TGTGCCAGCAGTAAACAGGGGGTATCCTACGAGCAGTACTTC